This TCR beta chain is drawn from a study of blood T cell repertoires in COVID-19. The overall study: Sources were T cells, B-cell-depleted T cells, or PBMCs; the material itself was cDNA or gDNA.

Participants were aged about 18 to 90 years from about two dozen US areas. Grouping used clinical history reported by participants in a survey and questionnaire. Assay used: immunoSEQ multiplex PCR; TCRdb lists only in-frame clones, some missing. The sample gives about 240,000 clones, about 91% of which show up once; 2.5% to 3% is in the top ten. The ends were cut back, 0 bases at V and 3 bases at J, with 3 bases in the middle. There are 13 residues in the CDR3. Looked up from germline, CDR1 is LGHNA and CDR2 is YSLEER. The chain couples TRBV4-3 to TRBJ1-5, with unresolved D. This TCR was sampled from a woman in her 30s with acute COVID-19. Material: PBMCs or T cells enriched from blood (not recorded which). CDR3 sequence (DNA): TGCGCCAGCAGCCAAGATAACAATCAGCCCCAGCATTTT. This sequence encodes CASSQDNNQPQHF.